This entry lists 30 T cell receptor beta chains sequenced from one sample in a study of T-cell memory formation after mild COVID-19. TCRdb called the 5' RACE reads again in MiXCR, with one record for every CDR3 protein. The table lists around 310,000 distinct CDR3 sequences, 20% to 25% of them singletons, with roughly a fifth in the top ten. The sample taken for sequencing was PBMCs or a T cell subset sorted from them (not recorded which). The receptors were sampled from a man between 18 and 35 years old who had mild COVID-19 (a few samples of this study predate the infection). Cell type and time point are not known.

This clonotype was counted only a few times. The chain couples TRBV4-3 to TRBJ2-3; D gene uncertain. The V end lost 1 base, the J end lost 2 bases, and 7 bases lay between the germline ends. CDR3 length: 14 amino acids. Germline V CDR1 and CDR2: LGHNA, YSLEER. The CDR3, as DNA: TGCGCCAGCAGCCAAGGCGCAGCCACAGATACGCAGTATTTT. As protein: CASSQGAATDTQYF.

The chain employs TRBV3-1 and TRBJ1-1; possible D gene TRBD1, 5 bases. Trimming took off 1 base at V and 13 bases at J, with 19 bases between the two ends. The CDR3 covers 14 residues. Germline assignment: CDR1 LGHDT and CDR2 YNNKEL (reference sequence). The CDR3 DNA is TGTGCCAGCAGCCAAGCTGAAACGAGGGGAACTTGTTTCTTT. It is translated as CASSQAETRGTCFF.

The CDR3 sequence: CASSRGLPGSPLHF. CDR3 DNA sequence: TGTGCCAGCAGCCGGGGCCTGCCCGGGTCACCCCTCCACTTT. The rearrangement links TRBV11-2 to TRBJ1-6, with D maybe TRBD1 (5 bases). The V gene's germline CDR1 is SGHAT and CDR2 FQNNGV. This CDR3 region has 14 residues. V shed 5 bases and J shed 10 bases, with 15 bases lying between them.

Only a few counts were recorded for this clonotype. This chain links TRBV20-1 with TRBJ2-7; D remains unclear. The germline V and J ends were trimmed by 3 bases and 2 bases, with 14 bases remaining between them. Germline V gives CDR1 DFQATT, CDR2 SNEGSKA (reference sequence). The length of the CDR3 is 14 residues. CDR3 nucleotides: TGCAGTGCTAGGGCAGAAACTCTTCCCTACGAGCAGTACTTC. Translation: CSARAETLPYEQYF.

The sample holds a few counts of this clonotype. CDR3: CASSSLSDYEQYF. The CDR3 DNA reads as TGTGCCAGCAGTTCGCTTTCGGACTACGAGCAGTACTTC. The chain couples TRBV27 to TRBJ2-7; D remains ambiguous. V was pared by 4 bases and J by 3 bases, with 10 bases between. Germline lookup yields CDR1 MNHEY and CDR2 SMNVEV (reference sequence). This CDR3 is built from 13 residues.

This clonotype turned up a few times. The V and J genes are TRBV10-2 and TRBJ1-2; possible D gene TRBD1, 5 bases. The CDR3 extends over 15 amino acids. From germline, CDR1 is WSHSY and CDR2 SAAADI. The V and J ends lost 6 bases and 4 bases respectively, with 18 bases between them. CDR3 coding DNA: TGCGCCAGCAGCCCCGGGGGGGGTAGTTTCTATGGCTACACCTTC. Amino acids: CASSPGGGSFYGYTF.

This clonotype was seen a few times. This chain links TRBV7-2 with TRBJ1-1, with D perhaps matching TRBD1 (5 bases). V lost 6 bases, J lost 2 bases, and 13 bases lay in between. Germline lookup yields CDR1 SGHTA and CDR2 FQGNSA. This CDR3 region has 14 residues. The CDR3 region is CASRRDRSNTEAFF. In nucleotides, the CDR3 is TGTGCCAGCAGACGAGACAGAAGCAACACTGAAGCTTTCTTT.

The J gene is TRBJ1-1, the V gene TRBV7-2; maybe TRBD1 (5 bases). Germline V gene data show CDR1 as SGHTA and CDR2 as FQGNSA. The CDR3 has 15 residues. V lost 2 bases to trimming and J lost 1 base, with 11 bases between them. The CDR3 bases are TGTGCCAGCAGCTTACTCCCAGGGAGGAACACTGAAGCTTTCTTT. Its translation: CASSLLPGRNTEAFF.

The genes are TRBV24-1 and TRBJ1-4; D ambiguous. The germline V gene has CDR1 KGHDR and CDR2 SFDVKD. Trimming removed 5 bases from V and 0 bases from J, with 15 bases in between. The CDR3 extends over 17 amino acids. In nucleotides, the CDR3 is TGTGCCACCAGTGGAACCTACAGATCTCCAACTAATGAAAAACTGTTTTTT. As protein: CATSGTYRSPTNEKLFF.

This clonotype was counted between two and nine times. This rearrangement joins TRBV29-1 to TRBJ1-2, with TRBD1 matching over 8 bases. The CDR3 extends over 14 amino acids. With V trimmed by 8 bases and J by 3 bases, 11 bases remained unmatched. Germline CDR1 is SQVTM and CDR2 is ANQGSEA. CDR3 amino acids: CSSSPGQADYGYTF. Here the CDR3 DNA reads TGCAGCTCATCCCCGGGACAGGCGGACTATGGCTACACCTTC.

This clonotype was counted a few times. This sequence joins TRBV3-1 and TRBJ2-3; 11 bases agree with TRBD2. Looked up from germline, CDR1 is LGHDT and CDR2 is YNNKEL (reference sequence). The CDR3 is made up of 15 amino acids. V shed 2 bases, J shed 3 bases, and the junction held 1 base outside the gene matches. CDR3 DNA: TGTGCCAGCAGCCAACTAGCGGGGGGAACAGATACGCAGTATTTT. Translated, it gives CASSQLAGGTDTQYF.

The V and J genes are TRBV5-1 and TRBJ1-3; TRBD1 matches 7 bases. The germline gives CDR1 SGHRS, CDR2 YFSETQ. V trimming: 4 bases; J trimming: 0 bases; junction bases outside the gene matches: 7. CDR3 size: 16 residues. The CDR3 DNA reads as TGCGCCAGCAGCCGAGGGGACAGATACTCTGGAAACACCATATATTTT. Translating it yields CASSRGDRYSGNTIYF. The full variable domain, its missing parts supplied by reference TRBV5-1 and TRBJ1-3, is KAGVTQTPRYLIKTRGQQVTLSCSPISGHRSVSWYQQTPGQGLQFLFEYFSETQRNKGNFPGRFSGRQFSNSRSEMNVSTLELGDSALYLCASSRGDRYSGNTIYFGEGSWLTVV.

The chain combines TRBV10-3 with TRBJ1-1; no clear D. CDR1 and CDR2 from the germline V gene are ENHRY and SYGVKD. The CDR3 length is 13 residues. V lost 10 bases and J lost 2, with 14 bases in between. CDR3 protein: CASLTEPNTEAFF. CDR3 nucleotide sequence: TGTGCCAGCCTAACAGAGCCAAACACTGAAGCTTTCTTT.

The J gene is TRBJ2-1, the V gene TRBV9, with D perhaps matching TRBD1 (5 bases). With 0 bases removed from V and 8 bases from J, the gap between germline ends came to 18 bases. This CDR3 region has 16 residues. From germline, CDR1 is SGDLS and CDR2 YYNGEE. The CDR3 sequence is CASSVARQGGIDEQFF. In DNA, the CDR3 is TGTGCCAGCAGCGTAGCAAGGCAGGGTGGGATCGATGAGCAGTTCTTC.

This clonotype was seen a few times. This chain connects TRBV7-2 to TRBJ2-5; TRBD2 matches at 8 bases. The germline V gene encodes CDR1 SGHTA and CDR2 FQGNSA. V shed 2 bases and J 4 bases; nucleotides not matched to a gene: 3. This CDR3 comprises 14 residues. The CDR3 sequence: CASSLNAGGETQYF. In nucleotides, the CDR3 is TGTGCCAGCAGCTTAAATGCGGGGGGAGAGACCCAGTACTTC.

This clonotype was counted between two and nine times. The chain couples TRBV28 to TRBJ1-2; the D is unclear. Germline CDR1 is MDHEN and CDR2 is SYDVKM. This CDR3 is built from 12 residues. The V gene lost 6 bases and the J gene lost 4 bases, with 9 bases spanning the gap. The CDR3 reads CASRRNVYGYTF. The CDR3 region has the DNA TGTGCCAGCAGGAGAAACGTCTATGGCTACACCTTC.

This clonotype was seen a handful of times. The gene calls are TRBV12-3 or TRBV12-4 and TRBJ2-4; no clear D. Deletions cut 8 bases from V and 7 bases from J, with 9 bases between. The CDR3 is 11 amino acids. The CDR3 nucleotides read TGTGCCAGCGCGACTCTGAACATTCAGTACTTC. Translated: CASATLNIQYF.

The chain links TRBV7-2 to TRBJ2-3; 10 nucleotides line up with TRBD2. V gave up 5 bases and J gave up 2 bases; unmatched junction bases: 7. Germline V gives CDR1 SGHTA, CDR2 FQGNSA. The CDR3 runs to 16 residues. The CDR3 sequence: CASSPYGLAVTDTQYF. The CDR3, as DNA: TGTGCCAGCAGCCCTTACGGACTAGCGGTCACAGATACGCAGTATTTT.

This clonotype turned up a few times. The chain is built from TRBV7-9 and TRBJ2-7; TRBD1 might be the D (6 bases). V lost 1 base to trimming and J lost 3 bases, with 16 bases between them. The CDR3 has 16 amino acids. The germline V gene has CDR1 SEHNR and CDR2 FQNEAQ (reference sequence). This chain's CDR3 is CASSLGEQGRVYEQYF. The CDR3 bases are TGTGCCAGCAGCTTAGGAGAACAGGGACGAGTCTACGAGCAGTACTTC.

This clonotype turned up a few times. The chain has TRBV7-2 and TRBJ2-3, with D perhaps matching TRBD1 (5 bases). This CDR3 is built from 13 residues. Trimming removed 5 bases from V and 5 bases from J, with 11 bases in between. Germline values: CDR1 SGHTA, CDR2 FQGNSA. CDR3 protein: CASSPRVEDTQYF. CDR3 sequence (DNA): TGTGCCAGCAGCCCCAGGGTGGAAGATACGCAGTATTTT.

The chain employs TRBV11-2 and TRBJ1-3, with TRBD1 matching over 8 bases. Germline V CDR1 and CDR2: SGHAT, FQNNGV. The CDR3 length is 17 residues. V lost 4 bases and J lost 3; bases outside the gene matches: 11. CDR3 sequence (DNA): TGTGCCAGCAGCTCCGGGACAGGTGGCGCCGGTGGAAACACCATATATTTT. Translation gives CASSSGTGGAGGNTIYF.

This clonotype was observed a handful of times. V gene TRBV2 combines with J gene TRBJ2-3; D unresolved. The CDR3 contains 16 residues. The germline V gene has CDR1 SNHLY and CDR2 FYNNEI. V gave up 6 bases and J gave up 1 base, with 17 bases separating them. The CDR3 here is CASSTDLPRGTDTQYF. The CDR3 DNA sequence: TGTGCCAGCAGCACAGACCTCCCACGAGGCACAGATACGCAGTATTTT. The full variable domain, completed using reference TRBV2 and TRBJ2-3, is EPEVTQTPSHQVTQMGQEVILRCVPISNHLYFYWYRQILGQKVEFLVSFYNNEISEKSEIFDDQFSVERPDGSNFTLKIRSTKLEDSAMYFCASSTDLPRGTDTQYFGPGTRLTVL.

This chain uses TRBV4-3 with TRBJ1-3; possibly TRBD1 for D (6 bases). In germline, CDR1 is LGHNA, CDR2 YSLEER. The CDR3 is made up of 20 amino acids. Trimming removed 0 bases from V and 2 bases from J, with 23 bases in between. The CDR3 reads CASSQERYQGLPLPGNTIYF. DNA for the CDR3: TGCGCCAGCAGCCAAGAAAGGTATCAGGGGCTCCCTCTCCCTGGAAACACCATATATTTT.

In its sample, this clonotype was seen many times. V usage is TRBV29-1 and J usage is TRBJ1-4; 7 bases map to TRBD1. The junction had 4 bases not matched to a gene; V was cut back by 4 bases and J by 5 bases. The CDR3 is 13 amino acids. Germline V gene sequence: CDR1 SQVTM, CDR2 ANQGSEA. In DNA form, the CDR3 reads TGCAGCGTTGCCAGGGGACAGAATGAAAAACTGTTTTTT. It encodes CSVARGQNEKLFF.

V and J are TRBV25-1 and TRBJ2-7, with D maybe TRBD2 (5 bases). From germline, CDR1 is MGHDK and CDR2 SYGVNS. The CDR3 length is 12 residues. V shed 4 bases and J shed 7 bases, with 11 bases lying between them. The DNA for the CDR3 is TGTGCCAGCAGTGCCCCCGGGGAGGAGCAGTACTTC. Its protein product is CASSAPGEEQYF.

This clonotype was recorded a few times. The rearrangement uses TRBV13 and TRBJ1-1; D might be TRBD1 (5 bases). Deletions cut 4 bases from V and 8 bases from J, with 23 bases between. The CDR3 consists of 16 residues. Germline CDR1 and CDR2: PRHDT and FYEKMQ (reference sequence). The CDR3 is CASSSAGTSWVLEAFF. The DNA for the CDR3 is TGTGCCAGCAGCTCGGCGGGGACGAGTTGGGTTCTCGAAGCTTTCTTT.

Concerning this clonotype: The junction differs from germline at one of its ends, possibly a read error. This chain uses TRBV20-1 with TRBJ1-2, with D possibly matching TRBD1 (6 bases). The V gene's germline CDR1 is DFQATT and CDR2 SNEGSKA (reference sequence). This CDR3 region has 13 residues. Written as DNA, the CDR3 is TGCAGAGCTAGGGATTTCGACAGGCGTGGCTACACCTTC. This gives the protein CRARDFDRRGYTF.

V gene TRBV5-5 combines with J gene TRBJ2-7; D perhaps matches TRBD2 (6 bases). The V and J ends lost 1 base and 5 bases respectively, with 13 bases between them. This CDR3 is built from 14 residues. Germline assignment: CDR1 SGHKS and CDR2 YYEKEE (reference sequence). The CDR3 DNA sequence: TGTGCCAGCAGCTTGTGGAGGGGCCCCCACGAGCAGTACTTC. Translated: CASSLWRGPHEQYF.

The V gene is TRBV20-1, the J gene TRBJ2-3, with 10 bases that match TRBD2. The CDR3 has 15 residues. The germline gives CDR1 DFQATT, CDR2 SNEGSKA (reference sequence). Trimming cost V 3 bases and J 2 bases; bases outside gene matches: 5. The CDR3 DNA reads TGCAGTGCTAGGGCCGGGACTAGCGCCACAGATACGCAGTATTTT. Residues: CSARAGTSATDTQYF.

This rearrangement joins TRBV11-2 to TRBJ2-3, with a tentative D call TRBD2 (7 bases). There are 14 residues in the CDR3. V lost 7 bases, J lost 5 bases, and 16 bases lay in between. CDR1 SGHAT and CDR2 FQNNGV come from the germline V gene. CDR3 residues: CASNPGGRGDTQYF. DNA of the CDR3: TGTGCCAGCAATCCGGGGGGCCGGGGAGATACGCAGTATTTT.